The present entry profiles one T cell receptor (beta chain) with its context. This sample was included in a study of blood T cell repertoires in COVID-19. Study as a whole: PBMCs, B-cell-depleted T cells, or T cells were the source of the cDNA or gDNA that made up the material.

The table came from immunoSEQ multiplex PCR; TCRdb's copy has only in-frame clones and leaves some out. The sample lists some 26,000 clones, 70% to 90% occurring once. Sequenced material: peripheral blood. The sequence was obtained from a man in his 70s with active COVID-19.

DNA of the CDR3: TGTGCCAGCAGCTTCGAAGGTCGTAGCGGCTACACCTTC. This codes for CASSFEGRSGYTF. The rearrangement links TRBV7-8 to TRBJ1-2; no definite D call. V shed 3 bases and J shed 8 bases, with 13 bases lying between them. CDR1 is SGHVS, CDR2 FQNEAQ, per germline. The CDR3 runs 13 residues.